These 21 T cell receptor beta chains were sequenced from one sample in a study of post-analysis software for immune sequencing data. No antigen is known for these receptors. cDNA libraries for TCR beta contained unique molecular identifiers. TCRdb fed the PCR reads into MiXCR, producing one record per CDR3 protein. Of 740,000 or so distinct CDR3 sequences in the sample, approximately 57% were seen once. The study's findings and limits: Included in a set of five TRBV segments more frequent in patients than controls were TRBV5-6, TRBV5-1 and TRBV20-1.

Sequencing was done on a sample of blood. The receptor source for this set is a girl aged 5-17 years with multiple sclerosis.

In its sample, this clonotype was seen a few times. The V call is TRBV7-9, the J call TRBJ2-7, with TRBD1 as a possible D gene (6 bases). CDR1 and CDR2 (germline): SEHNR, FQNEAQ (reference sequence). CDR3 length equals 14 residues. Trimming took off 4 bases at V and 1 base at J, with 11 bases between the two ends. This CDR3 is CASSSGVGSYEQYF. The CDR3, as DNA: TGTGCCAGCAGCTCAGGGGTAGGGTCCTACGAGCAGTACTTC.

This clonotype was counted only a few times. The chain is built from TRBV7-8 and TRBJ2-1; D ambiguous. This CDR3 region has 11 residues. V gave up 4 bases and J gave up 10 bases, with 8 bases separating them. The germline gives CDR1 SGHVS, CDR2 FQNEAQ. The CDR3 protein is CASSSLREQFF. The DNA of the CDR3 is TGTGCCAGCAGCTCGCTCCGGGAGCAGTTCTTC.

Comments on this clonotype: The DNA is left out, because the CDR3 cannot be placed on it with certainty; the CDR3 is given as TCRdb lists it. V usage is TRBV29-1 and J usage is TRBJ1-2; TRBD1 was called by the table and not checked on the DNA. The CDR3 adds up to 22 amino acids, both ends counted. Germline loops: CDR1 SQVTM, CDR2 ANQGSEA. The chain's CDR3 is CSVRTPGGEQYFGPGTNYGYTF.

About this clonotype itself: Germline is not matched at one junction end, which may reflect a read error. The rearrangement joins TRBV6-6 to TRBJ1-2; D is ambiguous. CDR3 size: 12 residues. From germline, CDR1 is MNHNY and CDR2 SVGAGI (reference sequence). The CDR3 sequence is CAGSQANYGYTF. The CDR3 DNA sequence: TGTGCCGGCAGCCAGGCTAACTATGGCTACACCTTC.

This sequence joins TRBV5-1 and TRBJ2-7; D unresolved. V lost 4 bases and J lost 3, with 14 bases in between. The V gene's germline CDR1 is SGHRS and CDR2 YFSETQ. The CDR3 is made up of 14 amino acids. The CDR3 loop is CASSRLPDGYEQYF. CDR3 nucleotides: TGCGCCAGCAGCCGGCTCCCCGACGGCTACGAGCAGTACTTC.

The chain is built from TRBV15 and TRBJ2-4; perhaps TRBD1 as D (6 bases). CDR1 and CDR2 from the germline V gene are LNHNV and YYDKDF (reference sequence). The CDR3 length is 15 residues. V lost 3 bases and J 3 bases, leaving 12 bases between the germline ends. The CDR3 coding sequence is TGTGCCACCAGCAGCGATGAGGGGGACAAAAACATTCAGTACTTC. Amino acid sequence: CATSSDEGDKNIQYF.

The V call is TRBV5-4, the J call TRBJ2-5; 9 bases are shared with TRBD2. Trimming took 3 bases from V and 2 from J; bases not matched to a gene: 8. This CDR3 is 16 amino acids long. From germline, CDR1 is SGHNT and CDR2 YYREEE (reference sequence). This CDR3 is CASSYTGLALQETQYF. The CDR3 DNA reads as TGTGCCAGCAGCTACACCGGACTAGCGTTACAAGAGACCCAGTACTTC. Looking up the rest from reference TRBV5-4 and TRBJ2-5 gives the full variable domain: ETGVTQSPTHLIKTRGQQVTLRCSSQSGHNTVSWYQQALGQGPQFIFQYYREEENGRGNFPPRFSGLQFPNYSSELNVNALELDDSALYLCASSYTGLALQETQYFGPGTRLLVL.

V usage is TRBV7-7 and J usage is TRBJ2-1; 8 bases map to TRBD2. Germline assignment: CDR1 SSHAT and CDR2 FNYEAQ (reference sequence). V lost 7 bases to trimming and J lost 9 bases; unmatched junction nucleotides: 17. The CDR3 covers 16 residues. The CDR3 coding sequence is TGTGCCAGCACCCCCGGGGTAGGCCCGGCGGGAGGTGAGCAGTTCTTC. It encodes CASTPGVGPAGGEQFF.

The chain has TRBV20-1 and TRBJ2-3, with 10 bases lining up with TRBD2. The CDR3 runs 18 residues. The V and J ends lost 5 bases and 0 bases, in that order; junction bases with no gene match: 14. Germline loops: CDR1 DFQATT, CDR2 SNEGSKA (reference sequence). Here the CDR3 DNA reads TGCAGTGCTCCCTCGGCTAGCGGGGGCTTCCCTAGCACAGATACGCAGTATTTT. Residues: CSAPSASGGFPSTDTQYF.

This clonotype was detected a few times. The J gene is TRBJ2-3, the V gene TRBV5-1; the D gene is possibly TRBD1 (6 bases). This CDR3 is built from 16 residues. Germline values: CDR1 SGHRS, CDR2 YFSETQ. The V end lost 4 bases, the J end lost 2 bases, and 17 bases lay between the germline ends. The DNA for the CDR3 is TGCGCCAGCAGCCGAGGACAGTTAATTCCCACAGATACGCAGTATTTT. Its protein product is CASSRGQLIPTDTQYF.

This chain uses TRBV27 with TRBJ2-3; D unresolved. V was clipped by 1 base and J by 1 base, with 15 bases between them. The CDR3 contains 17 residues. Germline lookup yields CDR1 MNHEY and CDR2 SMNVEV (reference sequence). DNA of the CDR3: TGTGCCAGCAGTTTATGGGCAGGCTGGGGTGGCACAGATACGCAGTATTTT. It codes for CASSLWAGWGGTDTQYF.

The chain combines TRBV12-3 or TRBV12-4 with TRBJ1-2, with D possibly matching TRBD1 (5 bases). Trimming removed 6 bases from V and 4 bases from J, with 18 bases in between. There are 15 residues in the CDR3. This CDR3 reads CASRKGAQDRYGYTF. The CDR3 nucleotides are TGTGCCAGCAGGAAAGGGGCCCAAGATCGCTATGGCTACACCTTC.

There are a few counts of this clonotype. V gene TRBV29-1 combines with J gene TRBJ2-7; tentatively, D is TRBD2 (5 bases). Trimming stripped 4 bases from V and 5 bases from J, with 15 bases between. This CDR3 contains 13 residues. Germline assignment: CDR1 SQVTM and CDR2 ANQGSEA. The CDR3 DNA reads TGCAGCGTTGTTATCGGGATCAGACACGAGCAGTACTTC. Translation gives CSVVIGIRHEQYF.

V usage is TRBV7-9 and J usage is TRBJ1-1; D not resolved. Germline CDR1 and CDR2: SEHNR and FQNEAQ (reference sequence). V shed 5 bases and J shed 1 base, with 23 bases lying between them. The CDR3 contains 18 residues. The CDR3 DNA follows: TGTGCCAGCAGCCCACTCGGACGGGCACTCCCAGGGAACACTGAAGCTTTCTTT. Its translation is CASSPLGRALPGNTEAFF.

This chain links TRBV12-3 or TRBV12-4 with TRBJ1-5; D ambiguous. The CDR3 runs 15 residues. The germline V and J ends were trimmed by 3 bases and 9 bases, with 18 bases remaining between them. The CDR3 reads CASSFGSNPRRPQHF. The CDR3 DNA reads as TGTGCCAGCAGTTTCGGCAGCAATCCTCGGCGGCCCCAGCATTTT.

The J gene is TRBJ2-1, the V gene TRBV5-1; tentative D call: TRBD2 (5 bases). The CDR3 covers 17 residues. Trimming left V 4 bases short and J 8 bases short, with 25 bases between. Per the germline V gene, CDR1 is SGHRS and CDR2 is YFSETQ. CDR3 nucleotides: TGCGCCAGCAGCCCTCCCCAAGCGGTTCCTTCAGTGGATGAGCAGTTCTTC. It codes for CASSPPQAVPSVDEQFF.

The chain's CDR3 is CASSLGGRHYGYTF. The CDR3 DNA reads TGTGCCAGCAGCTTAGGTGGAAGGCACTATGGCTACACCTTC. V usage is TRBV7-9 and J usage is TRBJ1-2; D unclear. From germline, CDR1 is SEHNR and CDR2 FQNEAQ (reference sequence). The CDR3 covers 14 residues. Between the trimmed V and J ends, which lost 1 base and 3 bases, there was a span of 9 bases.

The chain has TRBV6-6 and TRBJ1-2; weak D call: TRBD1 (6 bases). Germline values: CDR1 MNHNY, CDR2 SVGAGI (reference sequence). The CDR3 extends over 15 amino acids. V gave up 6 bases and J gave up 5 bases, with 19 bases separating them. CDR3: CASSLQGREGYGYTF. DNA of the CDR3: TGTGCCAGCAGCTTACAGGGCCGAGAAGGGTATGGCTACACCTTC.

V gene TRBV9 combines with J gene TRBJ2-4; D unresolved. The DNA end is a closer match to TRBJ2-5, so the J assignment may be wrong. The CDR3 has 13 residues. Germline lookup yields CDR1 SGDLS and CDR2 YYNGEE. CDR3 sequence: CASSVYGQETQYF. The CDR3 DNA reads TGTGCCAGCAGCGTCTACGGACAAGAGACCCAGTACTTC.

In the case of this clonotype: The germline gene is not matched at one end of the junction; a read error may be the cause. The chain is built from TRBV12-3 or TRBV12-4 and TRBJ2-3, with 7 bases that match TRBD2. The CDR3 contains 15 residues. The CDR3 region has the DNA TGTGCTAGCAGATACAGCGGGGTGATCACAGATACGCAGTATTTT. Translation: CASRYSGVITDTQYF.

A few counts support this clonotype. This rearrangement joins TRBV12-3 or TRBV12-4 to TRBJ2-3; no firm D call. The V gene lost 5 bases and the J gene lost 2 bases, with 8 bases spanning the gap. The length of the CDR3 is 13 residues. CDR3 sequence: CASSPPTTDTQYF. The DNA of the CDR3 is TGTGCCAGCAGTCCCCCGACCACAGATACGCAGTATTTT.